This T cell receptor (beta chain) was retrieved from a study of T cells in placental villitis. About the study as a whole: The study tested an allograft-versus-infection hypothesis by comparing placental TCR-beta repertoires in villitis of unknown etiology, unaffected controls matched for gestational age, and infectious villitis.

The research as a whole found: Clonality was higher in villitis of unknown etiology placentae than in controls (median roughly 0.057 versus 0.006, p=0.0025), which points to clonal expansion. Expanded clones in villitis of unknown etiology were found to be largely private to each placenta, suggesting the absence of a single initiating antigen. Small amounts of decidua were contained in the paraffin blocks, so some of the captured T cells, especially in controls, may have been decidual rather than villous infiltrates. CMV-specific clone frequencies were higher in infectious CMV cases than in villitis of unknown etiology (roughly 0.011 vs 0.001), which did not differ from controls. Sequencing bulk tissue could not tell helper, regulatory or cytotoxic T cells apart, could not separate maternal from fetal T cells, and left out gamma-delta receptors.

The immunoSEQ v4 bias-controlled multiplex PCR assay, performed blinded to group allocation, was used to amplify TCR-beta CDR3 regions from genomic DNA. To estimate the quantities of nucleated cells and T cells in each sample, reference gene primers were added alongside the TCR-beta primers. Sequencing of the libraries was performed on an Illumina MiSeq with a 100-cycle paired-end protocol. The study's processing was this. The immunoSEQ Analyzer software was used to calculate diversity and richness, with richness measured by iChao1 and clonality based on Pielou evenness and Shannon diversity (range 0-1, where higher values mean less diversity). CDR3 amino acid sequences together with their V/J genes were searched in VDJdb for CMV, EBV and influenza A specificities using confidence 3 and substitution 2. TCR-beta amino acid clonotype overlap between villitis of unknown etiology, infectious villitis and control repertoires was assessed with the Morisita-Horn index. Here the immuneACCESS table is served through TCRdb, limited to in-frame sequences with V and J called. Missing clones are a known gap in these copies; in checked studies unresolved V genes cover under half, and the rest lacks a known reason. V, J and clone size were drawn from that table, and D and trimming were deduced from the DNA. Here the sample has 700 to 1,000 clones; less than 90% occur a single time. The ten most abundant clones make up 12% of the sample.

In its sample, this clone was seen once. Its antigen is not yet known. No base-level quality is on record; no much larger clone is a single base apart. V and J are trimmed by 2 bases and 3 bases, and the gene matches miss 5 bases of the junction. Including the terminal cysteine and phenylalanine, the CDR3 comprises 15 residues. Only the CDR3 part of the read is kept: 45 bases, read in frame from the first base. CDR1 SGHKS and CDR2 YYEKEE were looked up in the germline V gene (reference sequence). Nine to eleven placentae with a pathological diagnosis of high-grade villitis of unknown etiology were selected using the Amsterdam Criteria. Mothers with villitis of unknown etiology had significantly higher gravidity and parity and more prior miscarriages than control and infectious villitis groups. After delivery, the placentae were collected and evaluated both grossly and histologically, and only then was archival tissue selected. Five 10-micron scrolls were cut from each FFPE block, and DNA was isolated using the AllPrep DNA/RNA FFPE Tissue kit. NanoDrop was used to check DNA concentration and purity, and a Bioanalyzer was used to assess RNA quality.

This TCR came from a human patient with villitis of unknown etiology; the placental T cells may come from both mother and fetus. This chain joins TRBV5-5 to TRBJ1-5, with 7 junctional bases fitting TRBD1. The sequencing sample was made of placental tissue containing maternal and fetal cells. Here is the DNA: TGTGCCAGCAGCTTTCTCGACAGGGCCAATCAGCCCCAGCATTTT. This translates into CASSFLDRANQPQHF.